These T cell receptor beta chains were read from a single sample in a study of blood T cell repertoires in COVID-19. Clones were read by immunoSEQ multiplex PCR, and TCRdb kept only the in-frame ones, dropping some. This table holds approximately 490,000 clones, around 90% found once. The sequenced sample was PBMCs or T cells enriched from blood (not recorded which). The receptors here all came from a woman in her late teens or twenties who had recovered from COVID-19. The CDR3 runs from the conserved cysteine through the conserved F or W. The D gene is left open where the match is weak. Only part of the rows carry a size: once, few, many, or a class if the clone is expanded.

j_call,v_call,clone_size,d_call,cdr3_aa,cdr3_nt
TRBJ2-1,TRBV11-2,NA,NA,CASSLNHRDNEQFF,TGTGCCAGCAGCCTCAATCACAGGGACAATGAGCAGTTCTTC
TRBJ1-2,TRBV2,NA,NA,CASRRTDYGYTF,TGTGCCAGCAGGCGTACGGACTATGGCTACACCTTC
TRBJ1-5,TRBV28,NA,NA,CASRKGGNQPQHF,TGTGCCAGCAGAAAGGGAGGCAATCAGCCCCAGCATTTT
TRBJ2-1,TRBV7-8,NA,TRBD2,CASSLVGGGTQSYNEQFF,TGTGCCAGCAGCTTAGTCGGGGGGGGGACCCAGTCCTACAATGAGCAGTTCTTC
TRBJ2-7,TRBV4-1,NA,NA,CASSQDSVKPRPGEQYF,TGCGCCAGCAGCCAAGATTCGGTTAAGCCCCGTCCGGGCGAGCAGTACTTC
TRBJ1-2,TRBV5-1,NA,TRBD1,CASSLGDRGDYGYTF,TGCGCCAGCAGCTTAGGGGACAGGGGAGACTATGGCTACACCTTC
TRBJ1-2,TRBV18,NA,TRBD1,CASSRGQGNYGYTF,TGTGCCAGCTCACGGGGACAGGGGAACTATGGCTACACCTTC
TRBJ2-1,TRBV5-8,NA,TRBD2,CASRPGGVPEQFF,TGTGCCAGCAGACCGGGGGGGGTACCTGAGCAGTTCTTC
TRBJ1-6,TRBV6-5,NA,NA,CASSYSAAPNSPLHF,TGTGCCAGCAGTTACTCGGCGGCCCCTAATTCACCCCTCCACTTT
TRBJ1-1,TRBV4-1,NA,NA,CASSQDFEAFF,TGCGCCAGCAGCCAAGACTTTGAAGCTTTCTTT
TRBJ2-5,TRBV19,NA,NA,CASSIGHPGTQYF,TGTGCCAGTAGTATTGGACACCCGGGGACCCAGTACTTC
TRBJ2-3,TRBV7-8,once,TRBD1,CASSLGTGGLTDTQYF,TGTGCCAGCAGCTTAGGAACAGGGGGCCTCACAGATACGCAGTATTTT
TRBJ1-2,TRBV12-3/TRBV12-4,NA,NA,CASSRGREGYTF,TGTGCCAGCAGCCGAGGGCGGGAAGGCTACACCTTC
TRBJ1-4,TRBV7-9,once,TRBD1,CASSLGGTANEKLFF,TGTGCCAGCAGCTTAGGGGGGACAGCAAATGAAAAACTGTTTTTT
TRBJ1-3,TRBV30,NA,NA,CAWTPLVSGNTIYF,TGTGCCTGGACCCCCCTCGTCTCTGGAAACACCATATATTTT
TRBJ1-5,TRBV2,NA,NA,CASDTGSNQPQHF,TGTGCCAGCGATACAGGAAGCAATCAGCCCCAGCATTTT
TRBJ2-2,TRBV29-1,NA,NA,CSVSVGTGNTGELFF,TGCAGCGTCTCGGTGGGGACTGGGAACACCGGGGAGCTGTTTTTT
TRBJ1-4,TRBV2,NA,TRBD1,CASSDLGTANEKLFF,TGTGCCAGCAGTGACCTCGGGACAGCTAATGAAAAACTGTTTTTT
TRBJ2-1,TRBV4-1,NA,NA,CASSQGAASEQFF,TGCGCCAGCAGCCAAGGGGCCGCAAGCGAGCAGTTCTTC
TRBJ2-3,TRBV7-2,NA,NA,CASTPKGGGPGTDTQYF,TGTGCCAGCACCCCTAAGGGGGGGGGCCCAGGCACAGATACGCAGTATTTT
TRBJ1-3,TRBV5-1,many,NA,CASSPSGAGNTIYF,TGCGCCAGCAGCCCGAGCGGTGCTGGAAACACCATATATTTT
TRBJ1-2,TRBV10-2,NA,NA,CASSVQNVFYGYTF,TGCGCCAGCAGTGTTCAGAACGTATTCTATGGCTACACCTTC
TRBJ1-2,TRBV5-5,NA,TRBD1,CASSLGGQGQRIYGYTF,TGTGCCAGCAGCTTGGGAGGACAGGGGCAAAGGATCTATGGCTACACCTTC
TRBJ1-2,TRBV5-1,NA,NA,CASSLAGNYYGYTF,TGCGCCAGCAGCTTGGCAGGGAACTACTATGGCTACACCTTC
TRBJ2-5,TRBV19,NA,TRBD1,CASSSTGGAETQYF,TGTGCCAGTAGTTCGACAGGGGGCGCGGAGACCCAGTACTTC
TRBJ2-5,TRBV7-2,NA,NA,CASSLYRETQYF,TGTGCCAGCAGCCTCTACCGGGAGACCCAGTACTTC
TRBJ2-7,TRBV5-1,NA,NA,CASSLAQGISEQYF,TGCGCCAGCAGCTTGGCCCAGGGGATAAGCGAGCAGTACTTC
TRBJ1-2,TRBV5-8,NA,NA,CASSLRRPGYTF,TGTGCCAGCAGCTTGCGGAGGCCCGGCTACACCTTC
TRBJ1-6,TRBV30,NA,NA,CAWSVSGSSPLHF,TGTGCCTGGAGTGTATCGGGGAGTTCACCCCTCCACTTT
TRBJ1-5,TRBV7-8,NA,NA,CASSLAGQGNQPQHF,TGTGCCAGCAGCTTAGCGGGGCAGGGCAATCAGCCCCAGCATTTT
TRBJ2-7,TRBV7-2,NA,NA,CASSLPGSYEQYF,TGTGCCAGCAGCTTACCCGGCTCCTACGAGCAGTACTTC
TRBJ1-4,TRBV28,few,NA,CASSLKAGDATNEKLFF,TGTGCCAGCAGTTTAAAGGCAGGGGATGCAACTAATGAAAAACTGTTTTTT
TRBJ2-2,TRBV2,NA,NA,CASRPLANTGELFF,TGTGCCAGCAGGCCGTTAGCGAACACCGGGGAGCTGTTTTTT
TRBJ2-3,TRBV28,NA,NA,CASGTTGSPGSSTDTQYF,TGTGCCAGTGGAACCACAGGCTCACCAGGGTCGAGCACAGATACGCAGTATTTT
TRBJ1-6,TRBV5-1,NA,NA,CASSPGDLDNSPLHF,TGCGCCAGCAGCCCGGGGGACCTGGATAATTCACCCCTCCACTTT
TRBJ2-7,TRBV19,NA,TRBD1,CASSGTGVNYEQYF,TGTGCCAGTAGTGGGACAGGGGTCAACTACGAGCAGTACTTC
TRBJ2-7,TRBV6-5,NA,TRBD2,CASSRSSGEVYEQYF,TGTGCCAGCAGCCGATCTAGCGGGGAGGTCTACGAGCAGTACTTC
TRBJ1-6,TRBV15,NA,NA,CATSRDLPKLRTVSPLHF,TGTGCCACCAGCAGAGACCTCCCCAAGCTCCGGACAGTCTCACCCCTCCACTTT
TRBJ1-5,TRBV6-6,once,NA,CASSPREKNNQPQHF,TGTGCCAGCAGTCCTCGCGAGAAGAACAATCAGCCCCAGCATTTT
TRBJ2-7,TRBV5-1,NA,NA,CASSLTGQSYEQYF,TGCGCCAGCAGCTTGACAGGGCAATCCTACGAGCAGTACTTC
TRBJ2-5,TRBV24-1,NA,NA,CATSDSTGRGETQYF,TGTGCCACCAGTGACTCTACAGGGAGGGGAGAGACCCAGTACTTC
TRBJ1-4,TRBV25-1,NA,NA,CASSEYRGGNEKLFF,TGTGCCAGCAGTGAATATCGGGGAGGTAATGAAAAACTGTTTTTT
TRBJ1-2,TRBV7-9,NA,NA,CASSSEYQGYYGYTF,TGTGCCAGCAGCTCCGAATATCAGGGGTACTATGGCTACACCTTC
TRBJ2-5,TRBV4-2,NA,NA,CASSQAGGGQETQYF,TGTGCCAGCAGCCAAGCGGGGGGCGGCCAAGAGACCCAGTACTTC
TRBJ1-2,TRBV27,few,TRBD1,CASSFGQGAYGYTF,TGTGCCAGCAGTTTCGGACAGGGGGCTTATGGCTACACCTTC
TRBJ1-1,TRBV6-6,few,NA,CASSSQGEMNTEAFF,TGTGCCAGCAGTTCCCAGGGCGAAATGAACACTGAAGCTTTCTTT
TRBJ1-2,TRBV2,NA,NA,CASSEAGATSYGYTF,TGTGCCAGCAGTGAGGCAGGGGCAACGAGCTATGGCTACACCTTC
TRBJ2-5,TRBV5-1,NA,NA,CASSPRGGETQYF,TGCGCCAGCAGCCCTCGTGGAGGGGAGACCCAGTACTTC
TRBJ1-2,TRBV7-9,NA,NA,CASSLVYSVSGMDYGYTF,TGTGCCAGCAGCTTAGTATATTCGGTGTCGGGAATGGACTATGGCTACACCTTC
TRBJ1-1,TRBV11-2,NA,NA,CASSLTIENTEAFF,TGTGCCAGCAGCTTAACAATCGAGAACACTGAAGCTTTCTTT
TRBJ1-1,TRBV27,few,NA,CASSLGSGNTEAFF,TGTGCCAGCAGTTTAGGCTCGGGGAACACTGAAGCTTTCTTT
TRBJ2-4,TRBV28,NA,NA,CASSRLSPTDIQYF,TGTGCCAGCAGTCGCCTTTCCCCAACTGACATTCAGTACTTC
TRBJ2-7,TRBV5-6,NA,NA,CASSFMADSTYEQYF,TGTGCCAGCAGCTTTATGGCAGACTCTACCTACGAGCAGTACTTC